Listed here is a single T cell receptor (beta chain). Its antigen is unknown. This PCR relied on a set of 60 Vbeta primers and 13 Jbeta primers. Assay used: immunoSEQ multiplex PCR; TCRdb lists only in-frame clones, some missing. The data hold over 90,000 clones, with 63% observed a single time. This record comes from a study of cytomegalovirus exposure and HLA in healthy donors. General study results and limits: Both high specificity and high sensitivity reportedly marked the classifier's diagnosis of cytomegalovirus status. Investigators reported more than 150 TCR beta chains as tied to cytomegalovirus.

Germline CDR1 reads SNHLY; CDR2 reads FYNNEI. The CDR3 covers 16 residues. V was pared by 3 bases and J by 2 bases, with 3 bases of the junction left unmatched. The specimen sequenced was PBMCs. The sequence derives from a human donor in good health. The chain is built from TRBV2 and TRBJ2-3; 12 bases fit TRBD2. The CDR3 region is CASSEGTSGYTDTQYF. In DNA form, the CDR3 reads TGTGCCAGCAGTGAGGGGACTAGCGGGTACACAGATACGCAGTATTTT.